What follows are 30 T cell receptor beta chains derived from one specimen sequenced in a study of shared clonotypes between healthy human individuals. Libraries were prepared by immunoSEQ multiplex PCR; TCRdb keeps only in-frame clonotypes and omits some of them. The table has millions of clones, approximately 92% seen once. The sequencing sample was made of naive CD4+ T cells sorted from blood. The subset was: CD45RA+ positively selected. The receptors were gathered from a man aged 18 to 30 in good health.

The chain links TRBV4-1 to TRBJ2-3, with 14 nucleotides matching TRBD2. V lost 0 bases, J lost 6 bases, and 5 bases stayed unmatched. Germline V gives CDR1 MGHRA, CDR2 YSYEKL. The CDR3 consists of 17 residues. CDR3 in DNA: TGCGCCAGCAGCCAAGATCGGAGGACTAGCGGGGGGGATACGCAGTATTTT. Its translation: CASSQDRRTSGGDTQYF.

The chain combines TRBV30 with TRBJ1-5; D unresolved. Germline CDR1 GTSNPN, CDR2 SVGIG (reference sequence). CDR3 length equals 14 residues. Deletions cut 0 bases from V and 0 bases from J, with 6 bases between. The CDR3 region has the DNA TGTGCCTGGAGTGTAATGGGTAGCAATCAGCCCCAGCATTTT. Its protein product is CAWSVMGSNQPQHF.

The chain joins TRBV6-5 to TRBJ1-6; D not certain. The CDR3 length is 12 residues. Germline values: CDR1 MNHEY, CDR2 SVGAGI. Trimming removed 4 bases from V and 14 bases from J, with 12 bases in between. This chain's CDR3 is CASSSDVKALHF. CDR3 in DNA: TGTGCCAGCAGTTCGGACGTAAAGGCCCTCCACTTT.

As regards this clone: Different DNA sequences within this sample yield the same CDR3. This sequence joins TRBV18 and TRBJ2-7; D may be TRBD1 (6 bases). Germline V gene lookup returns CDR1 KGHSH and CDR2 LQKENI. This CDR3 has 14 residues. Trimming pared 3 bases from V and 2 bases from J, leaving 11 bases between. DNA for the CDR3: TGTGCCAGCTCACCGGGCAGGGGCACCTACGAGCAGTACTTC. This codes for CASSPGRGTYEQYF.

This rearrangement joins TRBV5-1 to TRBJ2-7; TRBD1 agrees at 9 bases. The CDR3 covers 13 residues. V was clipped by 3 bases and J by 7 bases; unmatched bases: 5. CDR1 SGHRS and CDR2 YFSETQ come from the germline V gene. The DNA of the CDR3 is TGCGCCAGCAGCTCGGACAGGGGTAGGGAGCAGTACTTC. Its protein product is CASSSDRGREQYF.

This clone was seen a single time. The chain combines TRBV25-1 with TRBJ1-3; D unresolved. The CDR3 consists of 14 residues. Germline V gene sequence: CDR1 MGHDK, CDR2 SYGVNS. Trimming removed 1 base at V and 1 base at J, with 5 bases between. In DNA, the CDR3 is TGTGCCAGCAGTGAATCAGTATCTGGAAACACCATATATTTT. The encoded protein is CASSESVSGNTIYF.

The genes are TRBV2 and TRBJ1-5; D perhaps matches TRBD1 (6 bases). This CDR3 is built from 14 residues. Germline-derived CDR1 and CDR2 are SNHLY and FYNNEI. Trimming left V 3 bases short and J 6 bases short, with 12 bases between. The CDR3: CASSEIGGPQPQHF. Written as DNA, the CDR3 is TGTGCCAGCAGTGAGATCGGGGGGCCTCAGCCCCAGCATTTT.

In this sample, this clone turned up a few times. J is TRBJ2-2 and V is TRBV6-5, with 7 bases fitting TRBD1. CDR1 is MNHEY and CDR2 is SVGAGI in the germline V gene. This CDR3 is 13 amino acids long. V trimming: 8 bases; J trimming: 7 bases; junction bases outside the gene matches: 7. The CDR3 is CASGTGVIGELFF. The DNA of the CDR3 is TGTGCCAGCGGAACAGGGGTCATCGGGGAGCTGTTTTTT.

The V call is TRBV7-2, the J call TRBJ2-1, with TRBD2 matching 12 bases. The V segment lost 5 bases and the J segment 3 bases; nucleotides outside the gene matches: 14. CDR1 and CDR2 (germline): SGHTA, FQGNSA. This CDR3 has 19 amino acids. The CDR3 is CASSTESLTSGRVYNEQFF. For the CDR3, the DNA is TGTGCCAGCAGCACCGAATCCTTGACTAGCGGGAGAGTCTACAATGAGCAGTTCTTC. Supplemented by reference TRBV7-2 and TRBJ2-1, the full variable domain reads GAGVSQSPSNKVTEKGKDVELRCDPISGHTALYWYRQSLGQGLEFLIYFQGNSAPDKSGLPSDRFSAERTGGSVSTLTIQRTQQEDSAVYLCASSTESLTSGRVYNEQFFGPGTRLTVL.

The rearrangement links TRBV30 to TRBJ2-7; possibly TRBD1 for D (5 bases). This CDR3 is 12 amino acids long. The germline V gene encodes CDR1 GTSNPN and CDR2 SVGIG (reference sequence). V dropped 8 bases and J dropped 1 base, with 12 bases sitting between them. CDR3 sequence: CAGRQRSYEQYF. DNA of the CDR3: TGTGCCGGTAGACAGAGGTCCTACGAGCAGTACTTC.

The chain combines TRBV6-8 with TRBJ2-7; no firm D call. The V gene's germline CDR1 is MNHGY and CDR2 SAAAGT. The CDR3 sequence is 12 residues long. V lost 2 bases to trimming and J lost 5 bases, with 7 bases between them. The CDR3 DNA follows: TGTGCCAGCAGTTACAGGGTCCACGAGCAGTACTTC. This encodes CASSYRVHEQYF.

This clone has a handful of counts. DNA of the CDR3: TGTGCCAGCAGCCAAGGATTCTACGAGCAGTACTTC. The encoded protein is CASSQGFYEQYF. The rearrangement uses TRBV6-5 and TRBJ2-7; D unresolved. CDR3 length: 12 residues. V gave up 6 bases and J gave up 3 bases, with 9 bases separating them. Germline loops: CDR1 MNHEY, CDR2 SVGAGI.

This clone has more than one count but fewer than ten. The sample has other DNA sequences that encode this CDR3 too. The rearrangement links TRBV5-1 to TRBJ1-1; no firm D call. The germline V and J ends were trimmed by 2 bases and 0 bases, with 5 bases remaining between them. The CDR3 is 13 amino acids. In germline, CDR1 is SGHRS, CDR2 YFSETQ. The CDR3 DNA follows: TGCGCCAGCAGCTTTACCATGAACACTGAAGCTTTCTTT. Its protein is CASSFTMNTEAFF.

The rearrangement joins TRBV13 to TRBJ1-4; D possibly corresponds to TRBD1 (5 bases). Germline values: CDR1 PRHDT, CDR2 FYEKMQ (reference sequence). This CDR3 comprises 14 residues. V shed 4 bases and J shed 8 bases, with 14 bases lying between them. The CDR3 nucleotides are TGTGCCAGCAGCTACGGGGGTGCAGACGAAAAACTGTTTTTT. It yields the protein CASSYGGADEKLFF.

The sample holds a few counts of this clone. V and J are TRBV5-6 and TRBJ2-7; possible D gene TRBD2, 6 bases. This CDR3 region has 14 residues. Germline CDR1 and CDR2: SGHDT and YYEEEE. Trimming stripped 0 bases from V and 4 bases from J, with 11 bases between. The chain's CDR3 is CASSLDPLAYEQYF. The CDR3 DNA sequence: TGTGCCAGCAGCTTGGACCCCCTAGCGTACGAGCAGTACTTC.

V gene TRBV5-6 combines with J gene TRBJ2-5; no clear D. The CDR3 length is 14 residues. Trimming took 4 bases from V and 2 from J, leaving 12 bases between them. The germline V gene encodes CDR1 SGHDT and CDR2 YYEEEE. This CDR3 reads CASSHWTFQETQYF. CDR3 nucleotide sequence: TGTGCCAGCAGCCACTGGACCTTTCAAGAGACCCAGTACTTC.

The chain employs TRBV7-2 and TRBJ2-1, with D perhaps assigned TRBD1 or TRBD2 (5 bases each). The CDR3 has 15 residues. Germline V gene sequence: CDR1 SGHTA, CDR2 FQGNSA. V was clipped by 4 bases and J by 2 bases, with 12 bases between them. The chain's CDR3 is CASSSGTRTYNEQFF. The CDR3 DNA follows: TGTGCCAGCAGCTCTGGGACCCGGACCTACAATGAGCAGTTCTTC.

CDR3 sequence reads: CASSTASGRARETQYF. As DNA, the CDR3 is TGCGCCAGCAGCACGGCTAGCGGGAGGGCCCGAGAGACCCAGTACTTC. V gene TRBV5-1 combines with J gene TRBJ2-5; 12 bases align to TRBD2. The CDR3 runs to 16 residues. Germline loops: CDR1 SGHRS, CDR2 YFSETQ. The V gene end was trimmed by 4 bases and the J gene end by 4 bases; junction bases not matched to a gene: 8.

This chain uses TRBV4-1 with TRBJ1-1, with D perhaps matching TRBD1 (5 bases). CDR1 MGHRA and CDR2 YSYEKL come from the germline V gene. The CDR3 is 15 amino acids. V lost 0 bases to trimming and J lost 7 bases, with 15 bases between them. The CDR3 bases are TGCGCCAGCAGCCAAGAGGTATTAGGGGTTGATGAAGCTTTCTTT. It yields the protein CASSQEVLGVDEAFF.

This sequence joins TRBV5-1 and TRBJ2-6, with TRBD1 identical over 8 bases. CDR1 and CDR2 from the germline V gene are SGHRS and YFSETQ. J lost 0 bases, V lost 1 base, and 6 bases had no gene match. The CDR3 spans 18 residues. DNA for the CDR3: TGCGCCAGCAGCTTGAGAACAGGGGGGCCCTCTGGGGCCAACGTCCTGACTTTC. Residues: CASSLRTGGPSGANVLTF.

The gene calls are TRBV7-2 and TRBJ2-7, with a possible D match to TRBD1 (7 bases). The CDR3 extends over 15 amino acids. Germline V gene lookup returns CDR1 SGHTA and CDR2 FQGNSA. V was pared by 5 bases and J by 0 bases, with 14 bases between. CDR3 sequence (DNA): TGTGCCAGCAGCAAGGGGGCGGGATACTCCTACGAGCAGTACTTC. Translation: CASSKGAGYSYEQYF.

This clone was counted once. V gene TRBV6-5 combines with J gene TRBJ2-7; TRBD1 agrees at 7 bases. After removal of 7 bases from V and 5 bases from J, the junction contained 14 bases not matched to a gene. The germline V gene has CDR1 MNHEY and CDR2 SVGAGI. CDR3 length equals 15 residues. CDR3 amino acids: CASTRGDREDHEQYF. In DNA form, the CDR3 reads TGTGCCAGCACAAGAGGTGACAGGGAAGATCACGAGCAGTACTTC.

The chain recombines TRBV19 with TRBJ2-7; 8 bases fit TRBD1. V trimming: 5 bases; J trimming: 6 bases; junction bases outside the gene matches: 9. CDR3 size: 14 residues. Germline V gene sequence: CDR1 LNHDA, CDR2 SQIVND (reference sequence). In nucleotides, the CDR3 is TGTGCCAGTAGTGTTACAGGGGGGCTGGGCGAGCAGTACTTC. This sequence encodes CASSVTGGLGEQYF.

CDR3 sequence reads: CAWTPGGSSYNEQFF. CDR3 DNA sequence: TGTGCCTGGACCCCCGGGGGGAGCTCCTACAATGAGCAGTTCTTC. V and J are TRBV30 and TRBJ2-1; TRBD2 matches at 7 bases. This CDR3 has 15 residues. Germline CDR1 and CDR2: GTSNPN and SVGIG (reference sequence). V shed 4 bases, J shed 0 bases, and the junction held 6 bases outside the gene matches.

In this sample, this clone turned up once. V and J are TRBV5-4 and TRBJ2-6; D not resolved. This CDR3 contains 17 residues. Germline-derived CDR1 and CDR2 are SGHNT and YYREEE (reference sequence). V was pared by 0 bases and J by 0 bases, with 10 bases between. The CDR3 nucleotides read TGTGCCAGCAGCTTGGAACAGTCAGTCTCTGGGGCCAACGTCCTGACTTTC. Translating it yields CASSLEQSVSGANVLTF. Complete variable domain (other parts from reference TRBV5-4 and TRBJ2-6): ETGVTQSPTHLIKTRGQQVTLRCSSQSGHNTVSWYQQALGQGPQFIFQYYREEENGRGNFPPRFSGLQFPNYSSELNVNALELDDSALYLCASSLEQSVSGANVLTFGAGSRLTVL.

Comments on this clone: The identical CDR3 is also encoded by other nucleotide sequences in the sample. CDR3: CASSLGLTGELFF. CDR3 nucleotides: TGTGCCAGCAGCCTGGGACTTACCGGGGAGCTGTTTTTT. The chain employs TRBV5-4 and TRBJ2-2; D perhaps matches TRBD2 (6 bases). Trimming pared 4 bases from V and 5 bases from J, leaving 9 bases between. Germline lookup yields CDR1 SGHNT and CDR2 YYREEE (reference sequence). CDR3 length equals 13 residues.

V gene TRBV4-1 combines with J gene TRBJ2-3, with unresolved D. CDR1 is MGHRA and CDR2 is YSYEKL in the germline V gene. Trimming took off 1 base at V and 5 bases at J, with 7 bases between the two ends. The CDR3 length is 13 residues. The CDR3 here is CASSQVNGDTQYF. For the CDR3, the DNA is TGCGCCAGCAGCCAAGTTAACGGAGATACGCAGTATTTT.

The CDR3 region has the DNA TGTGCCAGCAGTTTGGGTAAATCAATGGGCGGCTACACCTTC. Protein product: CASSLGKSMGGYTF. V usage is TRBV6-5 and J usage is TRBJ1-2; D is ambiguous. The CDR3 contains 14 residues. Trimming took off 4 bases at V and 8 bases at J, with 17 bases between the two ends. Germline assignment: CDR1 MNHEY and CDR2 SVGAGI.

The chain couples TRBV7-2 to TRBJ1-1; D call uncertain. CDR3 length: 15 residues. Per the germline V gene, CDR1 is SGHTA and CDR2 is FQGNSA. Between the trimmed V and J ends, which lost 1 base and 0 bases, there was a span of 9 bases. In nucleotides, the CDR3 is TGTGCCAGCAGCTTAGATCAAACAGTGAACACTGAAGCTTTCTTT. This codes for CASSLDQTVNTEAFF. Looking up the rest from reference TRBV7-2 and TRBJ1-1 gives the full variable domain: GAGVSQSPSNKVTEKGKDVELRCDPISGHTALYWYRQSLGQGLEFLIYFQGNSAPDKSGLPSDRFSAERTGGSVSTLTIQRTQQEDSAVYLCASSLDQTVNTEAFFGQGTRLTVV.

V is TRBV5-1 and J is TRBJ2-7; TRBD2 aligns across 10 bases. CDR1 is SGHRS and CDR2 is YFSETQ in the germline V gene. The J segment lost 2 bases and the V segment lost 4 bases, leaving 3 bases of the junction unmatched. This CDR3 spans 14 amino acids. CDR3 sequence (DNA): TGCGCCAGCAGCACCGGACTAGCGGCCTACGAGCAGTACTTC. Amino acids: CASSTGLAAYEQYF.